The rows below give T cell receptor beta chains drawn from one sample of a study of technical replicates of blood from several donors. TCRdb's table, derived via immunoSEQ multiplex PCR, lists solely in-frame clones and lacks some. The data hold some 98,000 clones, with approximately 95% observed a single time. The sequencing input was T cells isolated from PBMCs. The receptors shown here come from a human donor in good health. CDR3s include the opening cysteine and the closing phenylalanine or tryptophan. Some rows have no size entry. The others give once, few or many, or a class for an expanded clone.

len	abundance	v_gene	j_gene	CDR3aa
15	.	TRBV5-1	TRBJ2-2	CASSWTVTNTGELFF
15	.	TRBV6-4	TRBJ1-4	CASSDLRAVGGKLFF
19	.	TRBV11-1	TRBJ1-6	CASSLGTGLFQPNNSPLHF
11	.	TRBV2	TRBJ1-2	CARQGREGYTF
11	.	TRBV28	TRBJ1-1	CASSSLTEAFF
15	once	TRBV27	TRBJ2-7	CASSLGQGASYEQYF
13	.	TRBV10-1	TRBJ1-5	CASSGEEGQPQHF
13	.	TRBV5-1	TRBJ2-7	CASSHGQGGEQYF
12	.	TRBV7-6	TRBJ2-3	CASGTGGDTQYF
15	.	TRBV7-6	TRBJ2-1	CASSPTSGTYNEQFF
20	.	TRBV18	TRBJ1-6	CASSPFSGTPISSYNSPLHF
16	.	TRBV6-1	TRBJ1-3	CASSEIVESSGNTIYF
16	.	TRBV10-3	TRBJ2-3	CAITQGLAGGEYTQYF
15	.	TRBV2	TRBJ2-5	CVSTSGGTYQETQYF
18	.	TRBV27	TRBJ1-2	CASSLRLGQGGLNYGYTF
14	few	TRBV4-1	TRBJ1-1	CASSPLFGGTEAFF
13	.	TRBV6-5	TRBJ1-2	CASSYSEAYGYTF
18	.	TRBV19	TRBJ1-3	CASSPRTGLEPTGNTIYF
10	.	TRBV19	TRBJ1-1	CASSSTEAFF
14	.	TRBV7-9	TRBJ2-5	CASSLELGGGSQYF
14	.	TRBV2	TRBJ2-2	CASTPRSEPGELFF
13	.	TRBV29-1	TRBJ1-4	CSVVTGGGEKLFF
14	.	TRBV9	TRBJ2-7	CASSVGVGGYEQYF
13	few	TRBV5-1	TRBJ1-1	CASSLAGNTEAFF
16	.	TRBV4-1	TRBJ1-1	CASSRNSWTLNTEAFF
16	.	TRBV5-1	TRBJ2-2	CASSLGLAGGPGELFF
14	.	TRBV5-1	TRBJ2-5	CASTRGQLEETQYF
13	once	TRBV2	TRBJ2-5	CASMWGLQETQYF
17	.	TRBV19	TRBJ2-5	CASSRDRGMVRMETQYF
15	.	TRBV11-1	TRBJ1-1	CASSRLPGSPTEAFF
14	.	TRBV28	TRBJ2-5	CASSLSVPQETQYF
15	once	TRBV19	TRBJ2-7	CASSIGGTNIYEQYF
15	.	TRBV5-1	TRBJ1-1	CASSLWTGRNTEAFF
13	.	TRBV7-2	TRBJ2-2	CASSLAQHGELFF
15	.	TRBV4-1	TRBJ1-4	CASSQDGQGNEKLFF
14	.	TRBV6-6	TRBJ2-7	CASRLGQGSGEQYF